This T cell receptor (beta chain) originates from a study of CD8+CD57+ T cells in acquired aplastic anemia. Study outcomes and limitations: Statistical testing detected no significant gap in CD8+ Simpson's diversity between patients and controls. Patients and controls turned out to have roughly 31 CD8+ CDR3 sequences in common.

Patients who underwent sequencing had shown CD8+CD57+ cell expansion by flow cytometry. The template for TCR beta VDJ and CDR3 sequence profiling was genomic DNA. TCRdb re-called the reads with MiXCR, one entry per CDR3 protein. The sample has approximately 470,000 distinct CDR3 sequences, roughly a third seen once; the top ten hold 0.8% to 0.85%. CDR3 size: 12 residues. The V gene lost 4 bases and the J gene lost 10 bases, with 9 bases spanning the gap. Germline CDR1 is SGHRS and CDR2 is YFSETQ. There are many counts of this clonotype. Its antigen remains unidentified. V gene TRBV5-1 combines with J gene TRBJ1-6; D is unclear. Sequenced material: sorted CD4+, CD8+, or CD8+CD57+ T cells (not recorded which) from PBMCs. This TCR was recovered from a human donor with aplastic anemia. The chain's CDR3 is CASSVGESPLHF. CDR3 nucleotide sequence: TGCGCCAGCAGCGTCGGGGAGTCACCCCTCCACTTT.